Given below is one T cell receptor (beta chain) in context. These data come from a study of blood T cell repertoires in COVID-19. Whole-study context: Nucleic acid was either cDNA or gDNA, and it came from T cells, B-cell-depleted T cells, or PBMCs.

Authors' processing steps: Reference gene primers were amplified, and this amplification served to estimate nucleated cell counts. TCRdb keeps only in-frame clones here, not all; method: immunoSEQ multiplex PCR. V and J calls and clone size follow that table, whereas D and trimming were derived from the DNA. The sample has about 16,000 clones; under 95% are singletons. Sequenced: peripheral blood. This TCR derives from a man in his sixties with active COVID-19.

Written as DNA, the CDR3 is TGTGCCAGCCGCCGCAGGGTGAAAGGCACTGAAGCTTTCTTT. Residues: CASRRRVKGTEAFF. The rearrangement joins TRBV6-5 to TRBJ1-1, with a weak D call TRBD1 (5 bases). Trimming removed 8 bases from V and 4 bases from J, with 17 bases in between. Looked up from germline, CDR1 is MNHEY and CDR2 is SVGAGI. The CDR3 contains 14 residues.